This T cell receptor beta chain is drawn from a study of resident and recirculating memory T cells in vitiligo. CDR3 length: 16 amino acids. J lost 5 bases, V lost 6 bases, and 15 bases had no gene match. The germline gives CDR1 WSHSY, CDR2 SAAADI. The repertoire was sequenced with immunoSEQ multiplex PCR; TCRdb's copy has only in-frame clones and lacks some. The data show about 45,000 clones, with about nine tenths seen just once and over 3.5% held by the top ten. The specimen was blood. The clonotype originates from a male donor with vitiligo. The chain carries TRBV10-2 and TRBJ2-7; TRBD2 matches 8 bases. The CDR3 nucleotides read TGCGCCAGCAGCGTACCACTTCCGGGGGGGCCGGACGAGCAGTACTTC. It yields the protein CASSVPLPGGPDEQYF.